These T cell receptor beta chains were read from a single sample in a study of cytomegalovirus exposure and HLA in healthy donors. TCRdb keeps only in-frame clones here, not all; method: immunoSEQ multiplex PCR. The sample contains 110,000 or so clones, roughly four fifths of which appear only once. Sequencing was performed on PBMCs. All receptors derive from a woman between 18 and 29 years old in good health and CMV-seronegative. The CDR3 runs from the conserved cysteine through the conserved F or W. D genes are given only for firm matches. The size of a clone is reported for some rows only, either as once, few or many, or as a class for expanded clones.

clone size,J gene,V gene,D gene,CDR3 protein,CDR3 DNA
.,TRBJ2-1,TRBV9,.,CASSGPIGEEANEQFF,TGTGCCAGCAGCGGACCTATCGGGGAGGAAGCCAATGAGCAGTTCTTC
.,TRBJ1-4,TRBV4-1,.,CASSQVQATNEKLFF,TGCGCCAGCAGCCAAGTACAGGCAACTAATGAAAAACTGTTTTTT
few,TRBJ2-1,TRBV5-4,TRBD2,CASSYSGLARVNEQFF,TGTGCCAGCAGCTATTCCGGACTAGCACGCGTAAATGAGCAGTTCTTC
.,TRBJ2-3,TRBV4-1,TRBD2,CASSRLGLAAGDTQYF,TGCGCCAGCAGCCGCTTGGGACTAGCGGCCGGAGATACGCAGTATTTT
few,TRBJ2-2,TRBV27,.,CASSLSGLTGELFF,TGTGCCAGCAGTTTATCGGGGCTCACCGGGGAGCTGTTTTTT
few,TRBJ1-2,TRBV5-1,TRBD1,CASRTPGQTYGYTF,TGCGCCAGCAGGACACCGGGACAGACGTATGGCTACACCTTC
.,TRBJ2-1,TRBV29-1,TRBD2,CSVHLAGAINEQFF,TGCAGCGTGCACCTAGCGGGAGCAATAAATGAGCAGTTCTTC
.,TRBJ1-3,TRBV5-6,TRBD1,CASSFDRVLSGNTIYF,TGTGCCAGCAGCTTCGACAGGGTTCTATCTGGAAACACCATATATTTT
.,TRBJ2-3,TRBV5-1,.,CASSLEGGGTDTQYF,TGCGCCAGCAGCTTGGAAGGGGGGGGCACAGATACGCAGTATTTT
.,TRBJ2-7,TRBV13,TRBD1,CASSSPGQGTYEQYF,TGTGCCAGCAGCTCCCCGGGACAGGGAACCTACGAGCAGTACTTC
.,TRBJ2-3,TRBV5-1,.,CASSRGGQVDQGTQYF,TGCGCCAGCAGCAGGGGGGGACAAGTCGATCAGGGTACGCAGTATTTT
once,TRBJ2-5,TRBV7-5,.,CARRTGKETQYF,TGTGCCAGGCGCACAGGGAAAGAGACCCAGTACTTC
.,TRBJ1-2,TRBV5-1,.,CASSGGDGYTF,TGCGCCAGCAGCGGGGGGGATGGCTACACCTTC
.,TRBJ2-1,TRBV4-1,TRBD2,CASSQDRGLADYNEQFF,TGCGCCAGCAGCCAAGATCGGGGACTAGCGGACTACAATGAGCAGTTCTTC
.,TRBJ2-2,TRBV25-1,.,CASRDTGRPGELFF,TGTGCCAGCAGAGACACAGGGCGACCCGGGGAGCTGTTTTTT
.,TRBJ1-3,TRBV5-6,.,CASSLGGHTIYF,TGTGCCAGCAGTCTGGGGGGTCACACCATATATTTT
.,TRBJ1-2,TRBV28,.,CASSPPGWIYGYTF,TGTGCCAGCAGTCCCCCCGGGTGGATCTATGGCTACACCTTC
.,TRBJ2-1,TRBV7-9,TRBD1,CASSLIGGLLSYNEQFF,TGTGCCAGCAGCTTGATAGGGGGCCTCCTCTCCTACAATGAGCAGTTCTTC
.,TRBJ2-1,TRBV6-6,TRBD2,CASSRERGVYNEQFF,TGTGCCAGCAGTCGAGAACGGGGGGTATACAATGAGCAGTTCTTC
.,TRBJ1-1,TRBV5-4,.,CASSPPGNTEAFF,TGTGCCAGCAGCCCCCCGGGGAACACTGAAGCTTTCTTT
once,TRBJ1-5,TRBV19,TRBD1,CASSWGTGATYQPQHF,TGTGCCAGTAGTTGGGGAACAGGGGCCACCTATCAGCCCCAGCATTTT
.,TRBJ1-5,TRBV7-2,.,CATGTRNSNQPQHF,TGTGCCACCGGGACACGTAATAGCAATCAGCCCCAGCATTTT
.,TRBJ2-5,TRBV28,TRBD1,CASSFPFTGVETQYF,TGTGCCAGCAGTTTCCCCTTTACAGGGGTAGAGACCCAGTACTTC
.,TRBJ1-1,TRBV5-1,.,CASSLVGVTNTEAFF,TGCGCCAGCAGCTTGGTAGGGGTCACCAACACTGAAGCTTTCTTT
.,TRBJ1-2,TRBV27,.,CASSPGSRRGYTF,TGTGCCAGCAGTCCCGGGTCCCGGAGGGGCTACACCTTC
.,TRBJ2-7,TRBV28,TRBD2,CASSLGAALAGAYSYEQYF,TGTGCCAGCAGTTTAGGAGCGGCGCTAGCGGGAGCCTACTCCTACGAGCAGTACTTC
few,TRBJ2-7,TRBV11-2,.,CASSDISSYEQYF,TGTGCCAGCAGCGACATCAGCTCCTACGAGCAGTACTTC
.,TRBJ1-5,TRBV25-1,.,CASSESQCQPQHF,TGTGCCAGCAGTGAATCTCAGTGTCAGCCCCAGCATTTT
.,TRBJ2-1,TRBV6-1,TRBD1,CASSEATGTGAGEQFF,TGTGCCAGCAGTGAAGCTACCGGGACAGGGGCTGGTGAGCAGTTCTTC